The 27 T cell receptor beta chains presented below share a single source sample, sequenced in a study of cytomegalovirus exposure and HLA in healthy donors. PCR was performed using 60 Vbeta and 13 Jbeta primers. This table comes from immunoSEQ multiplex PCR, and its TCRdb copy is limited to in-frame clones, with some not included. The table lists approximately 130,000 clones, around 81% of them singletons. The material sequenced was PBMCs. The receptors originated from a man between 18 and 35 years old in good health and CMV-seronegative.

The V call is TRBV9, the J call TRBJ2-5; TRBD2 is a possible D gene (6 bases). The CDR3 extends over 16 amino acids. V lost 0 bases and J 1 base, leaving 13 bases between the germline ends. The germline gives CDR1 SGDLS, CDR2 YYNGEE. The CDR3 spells CASSVGLEEFQETQYF. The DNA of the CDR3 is TGTGCCAGCAGCGTAGGACTAGAAGAGTTCCAAGAGACCCAGTACTTC.

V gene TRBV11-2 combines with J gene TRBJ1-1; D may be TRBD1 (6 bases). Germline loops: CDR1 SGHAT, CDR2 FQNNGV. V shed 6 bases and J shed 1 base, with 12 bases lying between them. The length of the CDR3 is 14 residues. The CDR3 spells CASSWPGQNTEAFF. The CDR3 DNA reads TGTGCCAGCAGTTGGCCGGGACAGAACACTGAAGCTTTCTTT.

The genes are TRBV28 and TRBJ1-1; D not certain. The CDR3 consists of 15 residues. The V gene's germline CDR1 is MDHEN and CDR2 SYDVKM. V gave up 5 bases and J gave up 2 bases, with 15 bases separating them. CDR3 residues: CASSLLSSPNTEAFF. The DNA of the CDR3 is TGTGCCAGCAGTCTCCTTAGCAGCCCCAACACTGAAGCTTTCTTT.

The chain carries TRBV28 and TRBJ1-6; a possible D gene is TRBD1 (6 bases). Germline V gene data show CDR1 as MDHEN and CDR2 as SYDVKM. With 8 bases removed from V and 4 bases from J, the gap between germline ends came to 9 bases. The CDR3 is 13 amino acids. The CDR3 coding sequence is TGTGCCAGCGGGGACACATATAATTCACCCCTCCACTTT. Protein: CASGDTYNSPLHF. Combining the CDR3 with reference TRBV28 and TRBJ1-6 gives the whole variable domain DVKVTQSSRYLVKRTGEKVFLECVQDMDHENMFWYRQDPGLGLRLIYFSYDVKMKEKGDIPEGYSVSREKKERFSLILESASTNQTSMYLCASGDTYNSPLHFGNGTRLTVT.

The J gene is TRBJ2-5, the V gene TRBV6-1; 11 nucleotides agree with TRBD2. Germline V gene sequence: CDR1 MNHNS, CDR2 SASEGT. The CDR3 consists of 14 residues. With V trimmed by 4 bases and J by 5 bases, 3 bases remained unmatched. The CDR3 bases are TGTGCCAGCAGTGTAGCGGGGGGGCTCGAGACCCAGTACTTC. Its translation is CASSVAGGLETQYF.

The chain's CDR3 is CASSLVSGDSYEQYF. CDR3 sequence (DNA): TGTGCCAGCAGCTTAGTAAGCGGGGACTCCTACGAGCAGTACTTC. The rearrangement uses TRBV7-2 and TRBJ2-7; TRBD2 matches at 7 bases. The V gene's germline CDR1 is SGHTA and CDR2 FQGNSA. J lost 0 bases, V lost 1 base, and 3 bases had no gene match. This CDR3 comprises 15 residues.

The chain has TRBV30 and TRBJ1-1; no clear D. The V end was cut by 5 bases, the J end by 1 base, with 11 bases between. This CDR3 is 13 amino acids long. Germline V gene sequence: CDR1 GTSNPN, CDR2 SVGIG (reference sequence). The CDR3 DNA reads TGTGCCTGGTGGACCCGGGGGAACACTGAAGCTTTCTTT. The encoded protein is CAWWTRGNTEAFF.

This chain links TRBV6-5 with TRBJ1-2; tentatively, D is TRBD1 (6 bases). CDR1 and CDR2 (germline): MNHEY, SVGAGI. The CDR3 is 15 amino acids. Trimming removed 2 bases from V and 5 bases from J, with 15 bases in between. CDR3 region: CASSYGTSFLYGYTF. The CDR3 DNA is TGTGCCAGCAGTTACGGGACATCCTTTTTGTATGGCTACACCTTC.

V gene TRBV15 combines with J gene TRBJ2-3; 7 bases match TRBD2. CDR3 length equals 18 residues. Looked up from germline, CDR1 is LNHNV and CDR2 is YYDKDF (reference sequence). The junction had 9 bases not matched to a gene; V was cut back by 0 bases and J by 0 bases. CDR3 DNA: TGTGCCACCAGCAGAGATCTAGTGGGGACTACTAGCACAGATACGCAGTATTTT. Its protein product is CATSRDLVGTTSTDTQYF.

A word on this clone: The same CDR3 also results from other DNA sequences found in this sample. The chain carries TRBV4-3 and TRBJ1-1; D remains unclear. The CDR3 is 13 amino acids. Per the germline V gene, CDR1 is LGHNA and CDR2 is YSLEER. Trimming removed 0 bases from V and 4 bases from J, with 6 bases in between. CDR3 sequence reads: CASSQDGSTEAFF. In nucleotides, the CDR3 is TGCGCCAGCAGCCAAGATGGGAGCACTGAAGCTTTCTTT.

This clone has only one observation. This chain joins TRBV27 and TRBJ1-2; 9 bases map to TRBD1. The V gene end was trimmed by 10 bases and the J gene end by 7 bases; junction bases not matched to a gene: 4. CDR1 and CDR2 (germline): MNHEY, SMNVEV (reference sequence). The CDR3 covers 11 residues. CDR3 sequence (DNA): TGTGCCAACACAGGGGGCGGTGGCTACACCTTC. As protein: CANTGGGGYTF.

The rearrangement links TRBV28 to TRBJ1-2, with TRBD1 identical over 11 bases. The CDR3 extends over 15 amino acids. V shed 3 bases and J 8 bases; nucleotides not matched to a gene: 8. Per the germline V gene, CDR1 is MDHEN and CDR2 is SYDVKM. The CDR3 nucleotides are TGTGCCAGCAGTTTCAGGGACAGGGGGGTGCAGGGCTACACCTTC. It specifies CASSFRDRGVQGYTF.

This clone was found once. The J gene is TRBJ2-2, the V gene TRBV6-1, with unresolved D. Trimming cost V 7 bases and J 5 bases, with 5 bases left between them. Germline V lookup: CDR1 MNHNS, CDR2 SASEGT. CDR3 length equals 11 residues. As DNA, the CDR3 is TGTGCCAGCACGAGGACCGGGGAGCTGTTTTTT. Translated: CASTRTGELFF.

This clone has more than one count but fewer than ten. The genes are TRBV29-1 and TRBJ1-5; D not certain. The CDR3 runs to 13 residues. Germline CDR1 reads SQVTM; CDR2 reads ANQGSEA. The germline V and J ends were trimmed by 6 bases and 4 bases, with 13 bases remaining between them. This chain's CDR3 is CSVLDTKNQPQHF. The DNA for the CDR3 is TGCAGCGTCCTCGACACGAAGAATCAGCCCCAGCATTTT. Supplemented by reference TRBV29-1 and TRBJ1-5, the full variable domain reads SAVISQKPSRDICQRGTSLTIQCQVDSQVTMMFWYRQQPGQSLTLIATANQGSEATYESGFVIDKFPISRPNLTFSTLTVSNMSPEDSSIYLCSVLDTKNQPQHFGDGTRLSIL.

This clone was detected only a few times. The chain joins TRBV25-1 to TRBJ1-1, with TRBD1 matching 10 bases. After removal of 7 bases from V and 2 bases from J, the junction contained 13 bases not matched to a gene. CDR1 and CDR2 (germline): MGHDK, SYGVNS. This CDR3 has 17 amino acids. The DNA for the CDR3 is TGTGCCAGCACTTTCTTTTACCGGGACAGGGGTAACACTGAAGCTTTCTTT. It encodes CASTFFYRDRGNTEAFF.

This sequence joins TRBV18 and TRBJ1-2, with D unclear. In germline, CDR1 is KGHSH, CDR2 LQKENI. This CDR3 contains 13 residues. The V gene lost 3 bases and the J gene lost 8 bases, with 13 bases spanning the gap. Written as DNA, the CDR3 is TGTGCCAGCTCACCGAGTGAGGGTGGGGGCTACACCTTC. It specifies CASSPSEGGGYTF.

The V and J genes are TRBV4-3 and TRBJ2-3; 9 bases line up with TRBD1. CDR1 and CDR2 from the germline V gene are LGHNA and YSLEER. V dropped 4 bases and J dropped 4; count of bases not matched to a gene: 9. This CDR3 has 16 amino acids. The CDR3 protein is CASSPGTGTWADTQYF. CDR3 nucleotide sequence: TGCGCCAGCAGCCCGGGGACAGGGACGTGGGCAGATACGCAGTATTTT.

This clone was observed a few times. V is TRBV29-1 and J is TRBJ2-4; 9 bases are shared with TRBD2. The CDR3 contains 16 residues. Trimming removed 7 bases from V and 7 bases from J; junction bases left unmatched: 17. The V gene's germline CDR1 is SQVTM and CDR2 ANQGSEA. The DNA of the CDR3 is TGCAGCGGGTGGTCCGGGACTAGCCCCCGGGGGAACATTCAGTACTTC. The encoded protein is CSGWSGTSPRGNIQYF. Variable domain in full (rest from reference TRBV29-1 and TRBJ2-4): SAVISQKPSRDICQRGTSLTIQCQVDSQVTMMFWYRQQPGQSLTLIATANQGSEATYESGFVIDKFPISRPNLTFSTLTVSNMSPEDSSIYLCSGWSGTSPRGNIQYFGAGTRLSVL.

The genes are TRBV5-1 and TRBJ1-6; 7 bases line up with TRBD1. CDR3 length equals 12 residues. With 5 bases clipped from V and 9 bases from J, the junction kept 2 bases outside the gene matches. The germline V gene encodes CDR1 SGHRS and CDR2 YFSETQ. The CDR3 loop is CASRAGGSPLHF. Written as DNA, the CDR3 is TGCGCCAGCAGGGCAGGGGGTTCACCCCTCCACTTT.

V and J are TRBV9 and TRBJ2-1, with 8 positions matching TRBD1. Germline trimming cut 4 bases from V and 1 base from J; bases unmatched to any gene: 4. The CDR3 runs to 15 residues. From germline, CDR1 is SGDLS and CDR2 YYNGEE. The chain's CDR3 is CASSKGQGSYNEQFF. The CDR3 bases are TGTGCCAGCAGCAAAGGACAGGGATCCTACAATGAGCAGTTCTTC.

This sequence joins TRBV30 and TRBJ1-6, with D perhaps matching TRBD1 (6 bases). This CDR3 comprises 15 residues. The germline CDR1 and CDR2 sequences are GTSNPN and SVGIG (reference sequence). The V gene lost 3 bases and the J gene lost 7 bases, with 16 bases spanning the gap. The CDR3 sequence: CAWREQGALNSPLHF. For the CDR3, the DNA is TGTGCCTGGAGGGAACAGGGAGCCCTAAATTCACCCCTCCACTTT. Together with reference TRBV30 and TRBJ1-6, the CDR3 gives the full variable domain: SQTIHQWPATLVQPVGSPLSLECTVEGTSNPNLYWYRQAAGRGLQLLFYSVGIGQISSEVPQNLSASRPQDRQFILSSKKLLLSDSGFYLCAWREQGALNSPLHFGNGTRLTVT.

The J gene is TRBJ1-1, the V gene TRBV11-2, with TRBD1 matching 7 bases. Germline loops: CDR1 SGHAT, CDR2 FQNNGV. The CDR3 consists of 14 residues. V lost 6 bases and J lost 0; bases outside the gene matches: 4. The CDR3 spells CASSPGQMNTEAFF. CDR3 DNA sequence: TGTGCCAGCAGTCCGGGACAGATGAACACTGAAGCTTTCTTT. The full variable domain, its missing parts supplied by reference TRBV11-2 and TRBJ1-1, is EAGVAQSPRYKIIEKRQSVAFWCNPISGHATLYWYQQILGQGPKLLIQFQNNGVVDDSQLPKDRFSAERLKGVDSTLKIQPAKLEDSAVYLCASSPGQMNTEAFFGQGTRLTVV.

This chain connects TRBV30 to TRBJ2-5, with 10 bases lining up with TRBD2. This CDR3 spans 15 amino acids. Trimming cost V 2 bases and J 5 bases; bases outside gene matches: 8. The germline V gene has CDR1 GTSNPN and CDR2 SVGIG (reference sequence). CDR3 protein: CAWSSTSGVGETQYF. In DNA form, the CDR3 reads TGTGCCTGGAGTTCTACTAGCGGGGTAGGGGAGACCCAGTACTTC.

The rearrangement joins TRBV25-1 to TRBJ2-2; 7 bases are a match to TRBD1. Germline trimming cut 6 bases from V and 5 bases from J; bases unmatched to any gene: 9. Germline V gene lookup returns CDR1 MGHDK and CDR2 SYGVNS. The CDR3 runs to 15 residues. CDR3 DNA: TGTGCCAGCAGCCAACAGGGGATGGTAACCGGGGAGCTGTTTTTT. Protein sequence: CASSQQGMVTGELFF.

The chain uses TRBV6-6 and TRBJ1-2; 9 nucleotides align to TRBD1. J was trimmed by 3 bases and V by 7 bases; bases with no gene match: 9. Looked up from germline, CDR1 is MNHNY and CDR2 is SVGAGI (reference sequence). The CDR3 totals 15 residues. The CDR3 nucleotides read TGTGCCAGCATTAACAGGGGGCGCCGTGACTATGGCTACACCTTC. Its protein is CASINRGRRDYGYTF.

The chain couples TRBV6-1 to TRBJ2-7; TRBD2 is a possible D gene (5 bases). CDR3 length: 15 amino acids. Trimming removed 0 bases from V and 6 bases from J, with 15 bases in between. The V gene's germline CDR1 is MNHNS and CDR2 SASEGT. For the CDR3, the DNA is TGTGCCAGCAGTGAAGCGCTCGGACTTCTCGGCGAGCAGTACTTC. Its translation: CASSEALGLLGEQYF.

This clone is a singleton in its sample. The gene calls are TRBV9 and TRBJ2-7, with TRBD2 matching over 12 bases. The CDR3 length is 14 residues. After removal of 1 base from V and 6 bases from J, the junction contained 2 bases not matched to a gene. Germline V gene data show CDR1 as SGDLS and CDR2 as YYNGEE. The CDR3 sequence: CASSVLTSGGEQYF. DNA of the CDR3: TGTGCCAGCAGCGTATTGACTAGCGGGGGCGAGCAGTACTTC.